This T cell receptor (beta chain) emerged from a study of T cell repertoires in cytomegalovirus infection. Across the whole study: The public TCR beta signatures pointed to both CMV infection and matching HLA type. General study findings and limits: Based on cumulative public TCR beta family frequency, carriers of CMV plus the relevant HLA were identified. HLA-C-restricted CMV clonotypes gave the most frequent clonotype in two of eight donors.

Germline values: CDR1 SGHTA, CDR2 FQGNSA. The CDR3 consists of 13 residues. Trimming stripped 6 bases from V and 15 bases from J, with 21 bases between. This clonotype was recorded many times. Its antigen is currently unknown. TCRdb passed the reads through MiXCR, listing each CDR3 protein once. This sample has hundreds of thousands of distinct CDR3 sequences, with over 7.5% found just once. The receptor was isolated from a human donor in good health (CMV status not recorded). Some clones in this sample may be carry-over from other donors' samples. Sequencing was done on a sample of PBMCs. This chain connects TRBV7-2 to TRBJ2-1; D is unclear. The CDR3 bases are TGTGCCAGCAGGCCGGGTATGGAGCTAACACGGTTCTTC. Its protein product is CASRPGMELTRFF.